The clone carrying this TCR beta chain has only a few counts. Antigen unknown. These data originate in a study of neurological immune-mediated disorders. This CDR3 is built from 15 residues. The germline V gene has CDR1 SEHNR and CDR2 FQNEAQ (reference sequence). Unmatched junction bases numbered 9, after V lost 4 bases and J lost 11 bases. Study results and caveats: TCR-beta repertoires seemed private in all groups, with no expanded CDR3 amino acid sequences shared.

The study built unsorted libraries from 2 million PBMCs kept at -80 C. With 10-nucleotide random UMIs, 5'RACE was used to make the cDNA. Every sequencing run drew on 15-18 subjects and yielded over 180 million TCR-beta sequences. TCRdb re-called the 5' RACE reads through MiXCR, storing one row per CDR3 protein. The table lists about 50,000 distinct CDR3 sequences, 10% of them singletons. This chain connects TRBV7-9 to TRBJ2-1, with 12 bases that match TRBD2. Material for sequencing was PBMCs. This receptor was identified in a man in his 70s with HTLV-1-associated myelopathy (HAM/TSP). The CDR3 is CASSSGLAGKRKQFF. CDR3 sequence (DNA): TGTGCCAGCAGCTCTGGACTAGCGGGAAAGCGTAAGCAGTTCTTC.